The T cell receptor (beta chain) described here comes from a study of early T cells in non-severe SARS-CoV-2 infection. The overall study: Sequenced material consisted of bulk RNA (from unsorted whole blood), and chains were unpaired. Study findings and constraints: Matching against VDJdb likely underestimated virus-specific expansions, favoring anti-spike CD8.

CDR3 length: 12 amino acids. V dropped 6 bases and J dropped 6 bases, with 14 bases sitting between them. Looked up from germline, CDR1 is DFQATT and CDR2 is SNEGSKA (reference sequence). This clonotype showed up many times. Antigen specificity is unknown. As part of library construction, unique molecular identifiers were attached to individual cDNA molecules. TCRdb re-called the 5' RACE reads with MiXCR, one entry per CDR3 protein. The profile shows some 30,000 distinct CDR3 sequences, approximately 5% of them singletons. The chain recombines TRBV20-1 with TRBJ2-5; unclear D gene. The receptor's source is an adult who was a healthcare worker with PCR-confirmed SARS-CoV-2 infection or an uninfected control (not recorded which). Sample: whole blood. The CDR3 region has the DNA TGCAGTGCGAGTGAGGTTGTGAAGACCCAGTACTTC. Its protein is CSASEVVKTQYF.